This T cell receptor beta chain was observed in a study of blood T cell repertoires in COVID-19. Turning to the study itself: The United States, Italy and Spain were the sources of the acute and convalescent COVID-19 samples. PBMCs, B-cell-depleted T cells, or T cells were the source of the cDNA or gDNA that made up the material.

The CDR3 extends over 18 amino acids. Germline CDR1 reads SGHRS; CDR2 reads YFSETQ. Trimming cost V 4 bases and J 10 bases, with 27 bases left between them. Authors' methods: Amplification from reference gene primers served as the basis for estimated nucleated cell counts. This table comes from immunoSEQ multiplex PCR, and its TCRdb copy is limited to in-frame clones, with some not included. That table gives V, J and clone size, and the DNA gave D and trimming. The sample shows 130,000 or so clones, around 80% of them seen only once. This chain joins TRBV5-1 and TRBJ1-6; D is unresolved. The TCR comes from a man aged 45 to 65 with acute or convalescent COVID-19. The sample taken for sequencing was peripheral blood. The CDR3 DNA follows: TGCGCCAGCAGCCCGAATAATAACATCCTAGGGCGGAGGTCACCCCTCCACTTT. It encodes CASSPNNNILGRRSPLHF.